This TCR beta chain came from a study of spatial heterogeneity in lung cancer. Time point noted: sample taken at primary tumor resection. TCRdb processed the 5' RACE reads anew with MiXCR; each CDR3 protein has one entry. Seen here are more than 9,000 distinct CDR3 sequences, about 6% observed once, and the top ten hold over 9%. General study points: Tracking of tumor mutation counts was seen in expanded intratumoral alpha and beta TCR counts.

Many counts were recorded for this clonotype. Its antigen remains unknown. V shed 2 bases and J shed 8 bases, with 24 bases lying between them. Looked up from germline, CDR1 is PRHDT and CDR2 is FYEKMQ (reference sequence). The CDR3 has 17 amino acids. Material: lung tumor tissue, obtained at surgery. This sequence joins TRBV13 and TRBJ1-2; D may be TRBD1 (5 bases). This sequence originates from a male donor with early-stage non-small cell lung cancer. Here the CDR3 reads CASSLTYGATPTVGYTF. The CDR3 DNA reads as TGTGCCAGCAGCTTAACTTACGGGGCCACCCCGACGGTCGGCTACACCTTC.